This entry concerns a single T cell receptor beta chain. This specimen comes from a study of T cell repertoires in cytomegalovirus infection. TCRdb re-called the reads with MiXCR, one entry per CDR3 protein. The sample carries fewer than 550,000 distinct CDR3 sequences, about 26% recorded once. Trimming shortened V by 0 bases and J by 1 base, and 9 bases separated the two germline ends. Germline CDR1 and CDR2: SGDLS and YYNGEE. CDR3 size: 15 residues. V and J are TRBV9 and TRBJ2-3; tentatively, D is TRBD2 (5 bases). The sample comprised PBMCs. This sequence was found in a human donor in good health (CMV status not recorded). Some clones in this sample may be carry-over from other donors' samples. The CDR3: CASSVDGGRTDTQYF. The CDR3 nucleotides read TGTGCCAGCAGCGTAGATGGAGGCCGCACAGATACGCAGTATTTT.